This paragraph covers one T cell receptor (beta chain) sequence. They ran version v3.0 of the immunoSEQ assay at survey level. Sequenced by immunoSEQ multiplex PCR; TCRdb stores in-frame clones only, minus some. Here the sample spans approximately 21,000 clones, approximately 84% being singletons. This entry belongs to a study of long-term antiretroviral therapy in people with HIV. The V gene's germline CDR1 is SEHNR and CDR2 FQNEAQ (reference sequence). The J segment lost 1 base and the V segment lost 1 base, leaving 3 bases of the junction unmatched. The CDR3 extends over 15 amino acids. This TCR was recovered from a man aged 25 to 45 with HIV. The chain employs TRBV7-9 and TRBJ1-1; 7 bases align to TRBD1. This material consisted of unsorted PBMCs, taken roughly 5.7 years after starting antiretroviral therapy. The CDR3 DNA reads as TGTGCCAGCAGCTTAGTTGCAGGGGGGAACACTGAAGCTTTCTTT. Translated, it gives CASSLVAGGNTEAFF.